Included here is one TCR beta chain sequence, with context. Its cognate antigen is unknown. Germline V gene sequence: CDR1 MNHEY, CDR2 SMNVEV (reference sequence). Trimming removed 5 bases from V and 7 bases from J; junction bases left unmatched: 10. This CDR3 is built from 15 residues. The data belong to a study of blood T cells in healthy people across ages. Combining a sample-barcoded 5' primer with a J-beta primer mix, a second PCR ran for 7 to 11 cycles. TCRdb re-called the 5' RACE reads through MiXCR, storing one row per CDR3 protein. The sample shows 600,000 or so distinct CDR3 sequences, 25% to 30% of them seen only once. Study observations and caveats: As age increased, TCR beta diversity per million T cells fell in a roughly linear fashion.

This TCR derives from a woman aged 80 or over in good health. The sample consisted of blood. The V gene is TRBV27, the J gene TRBJ1-4, with 7 bases that match TRBD1. CDR3 nucleotides: TGTGCCAGCAGTCTCACAGGGGCCGCGACTGAAAAACTGTTTTTT. This translates into CASSLTGAATEKLFF. Based on the CDR3 plus reference TRBV27 and TRBJ1-4, the full variable domain is EAQVTQNPRYLITVTGKKLTVTCSQNMNHEYMSWYRQDPGLGLRQIYYSMNVEVTDKGDVPEGYKVSRKEKRNFPLILESPSPNQTSLYFCASSLTGAATEKLFFGSGTQLSVL.